The subject of this entry is one TCR beta chain. Its matching antigen is unknown. The data derive from a study of cytomegalovirus exposure and HLA in healthy donors. Background on the study: Among 398 genotyped donors, around 80% fell in the Caucasian-associated ancestry cluster. Study results and limitations: A later analysis revealed that TCR association rates differed between HLA loci, peaking at DRB1 and bottoming out at HLA-C. Roughly uniform depth of sequencing across donors was assumed in presence/absence analyses. Relative to the approximately 670-donor mean, N-insertions were reportedly fewer in an Asian-associated ancestry cluster in a later analysis.

60 Vbeta and 13 Jbeta primers were used in PCR. Using immunoSEQ multiplex PCR, the repertoire was profiled, and TCRdb retains in-frame clones only, with some absent. The sample shows 100,000 to 150,000 clones, around four fifths of them seen only once. After removal of 4 bases from V and 6 bases from J, the junction contained 4 bases not matched to a gene. The germline V gene has CDR1 SEHNR and CDR2 FQNEAQ (reference sequence). The CDR3 is made up of 14 amino acids. This chain uses TRBV7-9 with TRBJ2-7; 12 bases agree with TRBD2. The sequenced sample was PBMCs. This TCR was recovered from a man between 18 and 35 years old in good health and CMV-seropositive. The CDR3: CASSSGLAGIEQYF. The DNA of the CDR3 is TGTGCCAGCAGCTCCGGACTAGCGGGGATCGAGCAGTACTTC.